These 22 T cell receptor beta chains were sequenced from one sample in a study of CD8+ T cells in alopecia areata (dated by TCRdb to the late 2010s). The intended sense of this specimen's time point label: baseline before oral tofacitinib. Library method: the immunoSEQ multiplex PCR assay. RNA was extracted from all samples and reverse transcribed into cDNA, which served as template for TCR sequencing. What TCRdb holds here is the immuneACCESS table cut down to in-frame rearrangements. Part of the clones is not present; checked against another copy, under half of the missing clones reflect an unresolved V gene, and the others are unexplained. This sample is represented by almost 250,000 clones; roughly 69% of them were singletons. Approximately 1.2% of the sample comes from the top ten. The source was CD4+ T cells sorted from blood, collected at week 0. All receptors come from a human donor with alopecia areata.

The CDR3 DNA reads TGTGCCAGCAGCCAAACGGGGGTCCGCTCTGGGGCCAACGTCCTGACTTTC. Residues: CASSQTGVRSGANVLTF. The chain joins TRBV4-2 to TRBJ2-6, with a tentative D call TRBD2 (6 bases). The CDR3 runs 17 residues. Germline CDR1 and CDR2: LGHNA and YNFKEQ. The germline V and J ends were trimmed by 2 bases and 0 bases, with 11 bases remaining between them.

This clone was detected only a few times. The gene calls are TRBV19 and TRBJ2-1; no definite D call. The CDR3 totals 13 residues. V was trimmed by 0 bases and J by 9 bases, leaving 9 bases between them. Per the germline V gene, CDR1 is LNHDA and CDR2 is SQIVND (reference sequence). The CDR3 nucleotides read TGTGCCAGTAGTATAGACCTGGTCACTGAGCAGTTCTTC. As protein: CASSIDLVTEQFF. The variable domain in full, with the rest retrieved from reference TRBV19 and TRBJ2-1, is DGGITQSPKYLFRKEGQNVTLSCEQNLNHDAMYWYRQDPGQGLRLIYYSQIVNDFQKGDIAEGYSVSREKKESFPLTVTSAQKNPTAFYLCASSIDLVTEQFFGPGTRLTVL.

This clone was found once. The chain joins TRBV29-1 to TRBJ2-5; 8 bases are shared with TRBD1. CDR1 is SQVTM, CDR2 ANQGSEA, per germline. The ends lost 8 bases at V and 3 bases at J; junction bases unmatched: 14. The CDR3 spans 15 residues. The CDR3 spells CSSCPRTGCKETQYF. CDR3 bases: TGCAGCTCTTGCCCCCGGACAGGGTGCAAAGAGACCCAGTACTTC.

The gene calls are TRBV2 and TRBJ2-7; the D gene is possibly TRBD2 (5 bases). Germline V gene data show CDR1 as SNHLY and CDR2 as FYNNEI. The length of the CDR3 is 15 residues. Trimming stripped 5 bases from V and 0 bases from J, with 14 bases between. The DNA for the CDR3 is TGTGCCAGCAGTCCCCGGGGTCTTCTCTCCTACGAGCAGTACTTC. Its protein product is CASSPRGLLSYEQYF.

This clone was recorded a few times. The V and J genes are TRBV6-6 and TRBJ1-4; 9 bases align to TRBD1. Germline V gene data show CDR1 as MNHNY and CDR2 as SVGAGI (reference sequence). The CDR3 has 16 amino acids. The V gene end was trimmed by 5 bases and the J gene end by 5 bases; junction bases not matched to a gene: 9. The CDR3 nucleotides read TGTGCCAGCAGTCGTAGATCCGGGACAGGGAATGAAAAACTGTTTTTT. Translating it yields CASSRRSGTGNEKLFF.

DNA of the CDR3: TGTGCCAGCAGCGTAGTAGCGGGGCCTAGCACAGATACGCAGTATTTT. This sequence encodes CASSVVAGPSTDTQYF. The chain has TRBV9 and TRBJ2-3; 8 nucleotides align to TRBD2. V lost 0 bases, J lost 0 bases, and 3 bases stayed unmatched. Germline CDR1 SGDLS, CDR2 YYNGEE. CDR3 length: 16 amino acids.

CDR3: CASGLTRALPYEQYF. The CDR3 region has the DNA TGTGCTAGTGGTCTCACGAGGGCTTTGCCCTACGAGCAGTACTTC. The chain couples TRBV12-5 to TRBJ2-7; D may be TRBD2 (5 bases). V was cut by 5 bases and J by 2 bases, with 16 bases left in between. The CDR3 runs 15 residues. Germline-derived CDR1 and CDR2 are LGHNT and FRNRAP.

The chain uses TRBV30 and TRBJ1-5; no clear D gene. Trimming left V 7 bases short and J 0 bases short, with 10 bases between. This CDR3 is 13 amino acids long. Germline lookup yields CDR1 GTSNPN and CDR2 SVGIG (reference sequence). In nucleotides, the CDR3 is TGTGCCTTATCGAGTGATAGCAATCAGCCCCAGCATTTT. Protein: CALSSDSNQPQHF.

This clone has more than one count but fewer than ten. The CDR3 spells CASGLDPLTGTGLSGANVLTF. For the CDR3, the DNA is TGTGCTAGTGGTTTGGACCCCCTGACAGGGACCGGCCTCTCTGGGGCCAACGTCCTGACTTTC. The chain uses TRBV12-5 and TRBJ2-6, with 7 bases fitting TRBD1. In germline, CDR1 is LGHNT, CDR2 FRNRAP. This CDR3 is 21 amino acids long. V gave up 1 base and J gave up 0 bases; unmatched junction bases: 15.

This chain connects TRBV7-9 to TRBJ1-6; 8 bases align to TRBD1. The length of the CDR3 is 14 residues. J gave up 9 bases and V 7 bases, and 8 bases lay outside the gene matches. The germline V gene has CDR1 SEHNR and CDR2 FQNEAQ (reference sequence). The CDR3 region has the DNA TGTGCCAGCACTAGACAGGGGCTACGTTCACCCCTCCACTTT. Translation: CASTRQGLRSPLHF.

V and J are TRBV4-3 and TRBJ1-6, with a tentative D call TRBD1 (5 bases). This CDR3 spans 15 amino acids. Germline V gene lookup returns CDR1 LGHNA and CDR2 YSLEER. The V and J ends lost 1 base and 7 bases respectively, with 11 bases between them. DNA for the CDR3: TGCGCCAGCAGCCAAGCAACAGGCTTGAATTCACCCCTCCACTTT. Protein sequence: CASSQATGLNSPLHF.

The CDR3 DNA reads TGTGCCAGCAGCCAAGCCTCGGGACACTCCCTCCACTTT. As protein: CASSQASGHSLHF. The V gene is TRBV14, the J gene TRBJ1-6, with a tentative D call TRBD1 (6 bases). The V end lost 1 base, the J end lost 14 bases, and 12 bases lay between the germline ends. CDR1 and CDR2 from the germline V gene are SGHDN and FVKESK. This CDR3 region has 13 residues.

The sample holds a few counts of this clone. CDR3 region: CASTPGLRITGELFF. CDR3 DNA sequence: TGTGCCAGTACTCCGGGACTAAGAATCACCGGGGAGCTGTTTTTT. The J gene is TRBJ2-2, the V gene TRBV19, with TRBD2 matching 7 bases. Germline V lookup: CDR1 LNHDA, CDR2 SQIVND (reference sequence). The CDR3 covers 15 residues. Trimming removed 7 bases from V and 4 bases from J; junction bases left unmatched: 9.

The chain carries TRBV30 and TRBJ1-6; D remains ambiguous. The V gene lost 3 bases and the J gene lost 6 bases, with 15 bases spanning the gap. CDR1 GTSNPN and CDR2 SVGIG come from the germline V gene (reference sequence). The CDR3 spans 15 residues. The CDR3 DNA is TGTGCCTGGAGAGGTCCGTGGGCCGGTAATTCACCCCTCCACTTT. Protein: CAWRGPWAGNSPLHF.

This clone was detected a few times. This sequence joins TRBV2 and TRBJ2-3; D is uncertain. The CDR3 is made up of 10 amino acids. With 8 bases removed from V and 9 bases from J, the gap between germline ends came to 9 bases. CDR1 and CDR2 (germline): SNHLY, FYNNEI. The CDR3 coding sequence is TGTGCCAGCCAAGGCCAAACGCAGTATTTT. Translated, it gives CASQGQTQYF.

The genes are TRBV29-1 and TRBJ2-7; 9 bases match TRBD1. Losses at the gene ends were 5 bases for V and 5 bases for J; bases not matched to a gene: 7. This CDR3 has 13 residues. The germline gives CDR1 SQVTM, CDR2 ANQGSEA. This chain's CDR3 is CSVFPRTGDEQYF. The CDR3 region has the DNA TGCAGCGTTTTCCCCCGGACAGGGGACGAGCAGTACTTC.

Only one count was recorded for this clone. The rearrangement uses TRBV5-1 and TRBJ2-7; no reliable D call. Per germline, CDR1 SGHRS and CDR2 YFSETQ. V lost 2 bases to trimming and J lost 0 bases, with 9 bases between them. The CDR3 consists of 14 residues. CDR3 bases: TGCGCCAGCAGCTTTGGGGATAGCTCCTACGAGCAGTACTTC. Amino acid sequence: CASSFGDSSYEQYF.

J is TRBJ2-5 and V is TRBV30, with 8 positions matching TRBD1. The J call is uncertain, as TRBJ2-7 better fits the DNA end. The CDR3 consists of 12 residues. The germline gives CDR1 GTSNPN, CDR2 SVGIG (reference sequence). CDR3 in amino acids: CAWSPGGLEQYF. The CDR3 nucleotides are TGTGCCTGGAGTCCAGGGGGCCTCGAGCAGTACTTC.

This chain uses TRBV27 with TRBJ2-3; 10 positions agree with TRBD2. The CDR3 covers 17 residues. J lost 0 bases, V lost 3 bases, and 6 bases had no gene match. Germline lookup yields CDR1 MNHEY and CDR2 SMNVEV (reference sequence). Here the CDR3 reads CASSFAGLADSTDTQYF. CDR3 DNA: TGTGCCAGCAGTTTCGCCGGACTAGCGGATAGCACAGATACGCAGTATTTT.

This clone was recorded a few times. The rearrangement links TRBV5-6 to TRBJ2-1, with a tentative D call TRBD1 (6 bases). Germline assignment: CDR1 SGHDT and CDR2 YYEEEE. V lost 4 bases and J 6 bases, leaving 20 bases between the germline ends. The CDR3 sequence is 16 residues long. Here the CDR3 reads CASSRDRTQGANEQFF. The CDR3 nucleotides are TGTGCCAGCAGCCGTGACAGGACCCAAGGGGCCAATGAGCAGTTCTTC.

This clone showed up just a few times. The J gene is TRBJ2-5, the V gene TRBV29-1; 7 bases line up with TRBD1. The junction had 12 bases not matched to a gene; V was cut back by 7 bases and J by 4 bases. This CDR3 region has 14 residues. Germline CDR1 is SQVTM and CDR2 is ANQGSEA. The CDR3, as DNA: TGCAGCGAGACAGGGCCGGCGGATGGAGAGACCCAGTACTTC. Protein product: CSETGPADGETQYF.

As to this clone: This specimen includes other DNA sequences encoding the same CDR3. The chain carries TRBV30 and TRBJ1-2; no clear D. The V end was cut by 0 bases, the J end by 8 bases, with 10 bases between. The germline V gene encodes CDR1 GTSNPN and CDR2 SVGIG (reference sequence). This CDR3 spans 12 amino acids. The CDR3 loop is CAWSVSGGGYTF. Written as DNA, the CDR3 is TGTGCCTGGAGTGTTTCGGGAGGCGGCTACACCTTC.